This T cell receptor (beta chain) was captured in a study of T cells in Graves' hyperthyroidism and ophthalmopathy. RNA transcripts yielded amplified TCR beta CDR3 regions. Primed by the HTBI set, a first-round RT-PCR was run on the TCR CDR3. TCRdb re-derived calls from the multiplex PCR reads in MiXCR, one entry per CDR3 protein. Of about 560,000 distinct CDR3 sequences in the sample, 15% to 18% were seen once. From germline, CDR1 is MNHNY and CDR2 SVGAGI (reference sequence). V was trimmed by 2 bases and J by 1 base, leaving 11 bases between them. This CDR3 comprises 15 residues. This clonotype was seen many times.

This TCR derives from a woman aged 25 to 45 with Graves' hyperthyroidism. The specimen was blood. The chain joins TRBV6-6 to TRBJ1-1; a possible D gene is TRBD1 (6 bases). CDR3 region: CASSYDRDTNTEAFF. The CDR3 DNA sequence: TGTGCCAGCAGTTACGACCGGGACACGAACACTGAAGCTTTCTTT.